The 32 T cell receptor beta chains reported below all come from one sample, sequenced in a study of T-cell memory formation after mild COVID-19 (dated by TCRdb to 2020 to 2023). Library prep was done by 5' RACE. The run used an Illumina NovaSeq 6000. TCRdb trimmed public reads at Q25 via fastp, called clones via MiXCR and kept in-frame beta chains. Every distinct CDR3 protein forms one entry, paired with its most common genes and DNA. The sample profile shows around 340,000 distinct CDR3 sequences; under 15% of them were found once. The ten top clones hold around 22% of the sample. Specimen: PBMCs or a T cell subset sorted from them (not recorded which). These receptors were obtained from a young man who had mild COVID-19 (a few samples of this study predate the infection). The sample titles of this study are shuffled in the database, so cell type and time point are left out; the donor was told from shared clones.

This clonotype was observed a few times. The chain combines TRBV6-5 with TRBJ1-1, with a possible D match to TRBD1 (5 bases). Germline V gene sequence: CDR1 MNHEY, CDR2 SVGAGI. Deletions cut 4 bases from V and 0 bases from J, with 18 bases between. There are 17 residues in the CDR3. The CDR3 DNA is TGTGCCAGCAGTTTCTCTATGAGGGGAGGCCTGAACACTGAAGCTTTCTTT. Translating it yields CASSFSMRGGLNTEAFF.

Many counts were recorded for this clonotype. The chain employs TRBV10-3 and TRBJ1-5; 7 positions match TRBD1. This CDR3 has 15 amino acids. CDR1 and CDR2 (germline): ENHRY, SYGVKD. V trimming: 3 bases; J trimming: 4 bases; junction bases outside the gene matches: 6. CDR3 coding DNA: TGTGCCATCAGTGACGGACAGGCCAGGAATCAGCCCCAGCATTTT. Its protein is CAISDGQARNQPQHF.

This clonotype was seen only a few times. The CDR3 DNA is TGTGCCAGCAGTTATCAAGGCCCTGGAAACACCATATATTTT. Its translation is CASSYQGPGNTIYF. This chain connects TRBV6-5 to TRBJ1-3; D is undetermined. CDR3 length: 14 residues. Trimming removed 3 bases at V and 2 bases at J, with 8 bases between. Germline V gene sequence: CDR1 MNHEY, CDR2 SVGAGI.

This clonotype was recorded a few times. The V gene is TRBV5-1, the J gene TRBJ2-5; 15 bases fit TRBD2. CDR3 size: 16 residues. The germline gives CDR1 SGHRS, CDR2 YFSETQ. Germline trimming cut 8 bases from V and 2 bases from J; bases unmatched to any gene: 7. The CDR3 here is CASRTSGGAYQETQYF. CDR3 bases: TGCGCCAGTAGGACTAGCGGGGGGGCCTATCAAGAGACCCAGTACTTC.

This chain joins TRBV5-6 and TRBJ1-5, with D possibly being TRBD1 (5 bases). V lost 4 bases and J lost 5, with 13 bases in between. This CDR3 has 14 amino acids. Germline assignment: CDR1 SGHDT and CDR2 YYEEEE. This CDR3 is CASSLGGGDQPQHF. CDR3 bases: TGTGCCAGCAGCCTGGGAGGAGGGGATCAGCCCCAGCATTTT.

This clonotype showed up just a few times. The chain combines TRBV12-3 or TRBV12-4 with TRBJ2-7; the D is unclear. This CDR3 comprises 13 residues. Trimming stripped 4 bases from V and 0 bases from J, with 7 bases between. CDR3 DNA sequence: TGTGCCAGCAGTTCCCGAATCTCCTACGAGCAGTACTTC. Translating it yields CASSSRISYEQYF.

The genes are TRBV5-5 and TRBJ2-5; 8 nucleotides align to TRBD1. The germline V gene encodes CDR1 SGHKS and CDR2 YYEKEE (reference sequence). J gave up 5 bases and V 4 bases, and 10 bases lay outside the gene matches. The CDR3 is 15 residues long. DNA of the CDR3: TGTGCCAGCAGCCAACAGGGGGATTTTAGGGAGACCCAGTACTTC. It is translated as CASSQQGDFRETQYF.

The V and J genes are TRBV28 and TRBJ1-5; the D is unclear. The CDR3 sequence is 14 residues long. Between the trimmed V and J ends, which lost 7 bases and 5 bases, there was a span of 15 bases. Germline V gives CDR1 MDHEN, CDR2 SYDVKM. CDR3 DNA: TGTGCCAGCAAAATGGGAGTTAGTCATCAGCCCCAGCATTTT. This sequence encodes CASKMGVSHQPQHF. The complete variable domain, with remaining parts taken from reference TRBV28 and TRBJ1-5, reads DVKVTQSSRYLVKRTGEKVFLECVQDMDHENMFWYRQDPGLGLRLIYFSYDVKMKEKGDIPEGYSVSREKKERFSLILESASTNQTSMYLCASKMGVSHQPQHFGDGTRLSIL.

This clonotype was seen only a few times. The chain's CDR3 is CASSWGLAGVQETQYF. CDR3 sequence (DNA): TGTGCCAGCAGTTGGGGTCTAGCGGGGGTACAAGAGACCCAGTACTTC. J is TRBJ2-5 and V is TRBV6-5; 10 bases fit TRBD2. CDR3 length equals 16 residues. The trim removed 4 bases at V and 2 bases at J, leaving 7 bases unmatched. The germline V gene has CDR1 MNHEY and CDR2 SVGAGI.

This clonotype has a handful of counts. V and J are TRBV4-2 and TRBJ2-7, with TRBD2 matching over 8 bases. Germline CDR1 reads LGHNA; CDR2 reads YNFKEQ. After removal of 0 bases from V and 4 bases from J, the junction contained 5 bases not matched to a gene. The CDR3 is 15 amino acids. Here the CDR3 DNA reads TGTGCCAGCAGCCAAGAGAGCGGGGGCGGGTACGAGCAGTACGTC. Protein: CASSQESGGGYEQYV.

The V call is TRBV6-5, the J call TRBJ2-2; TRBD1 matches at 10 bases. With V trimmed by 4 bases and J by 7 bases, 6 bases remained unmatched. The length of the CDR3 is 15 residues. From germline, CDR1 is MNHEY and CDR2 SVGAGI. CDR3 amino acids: CASSSPGQGSGELFF. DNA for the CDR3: TGTGCCAGCAGTTCACCGGGACAGGGGAGCGGGGAGCTGTTTTTT.

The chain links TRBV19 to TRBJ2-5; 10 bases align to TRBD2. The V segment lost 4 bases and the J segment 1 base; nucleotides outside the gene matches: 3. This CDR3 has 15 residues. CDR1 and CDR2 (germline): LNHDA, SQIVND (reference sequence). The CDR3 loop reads CASSTSGGFQETQYF. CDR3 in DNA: TGTGCCAGTAGTACTAGCGGGGGCTTCCAAGAGACCCAGTACTTC.

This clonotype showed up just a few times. The CDR3 nucleotides are TGTGCCAGTAGTCAGGCCCGGGACAGGGGACCAGATACGCAGTATTTT. Amino acid sequence: CASSQARDRGPDTQYF. The gene calls are TRBV19 and TRBJ2-3, with 10 bases fitting TRBD1. V gave up 5 bases and J gave up 4 bases; unmatched junction bases: 9. The CDR3 extends over 16 amino acids. Germline lookup yields CDR1 LNHDA and CDR2 SQIVND (reference sequence).

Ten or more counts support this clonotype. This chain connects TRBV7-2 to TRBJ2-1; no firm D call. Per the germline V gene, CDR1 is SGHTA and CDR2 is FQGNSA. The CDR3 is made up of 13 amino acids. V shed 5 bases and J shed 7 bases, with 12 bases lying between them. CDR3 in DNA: TGTGCCAGCAGCCCTCGAATTAGGAATGAGCAGTTCTTC. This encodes CASSPRIRNEQFF.

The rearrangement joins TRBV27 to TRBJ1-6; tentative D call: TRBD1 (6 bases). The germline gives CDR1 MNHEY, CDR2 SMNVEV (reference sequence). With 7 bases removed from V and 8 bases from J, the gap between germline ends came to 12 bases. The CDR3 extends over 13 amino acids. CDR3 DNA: TGTGCCAGCACCTGGACAGAAGATTCACCCCTCCACTTT. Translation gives CASTWTEDSPLHF.

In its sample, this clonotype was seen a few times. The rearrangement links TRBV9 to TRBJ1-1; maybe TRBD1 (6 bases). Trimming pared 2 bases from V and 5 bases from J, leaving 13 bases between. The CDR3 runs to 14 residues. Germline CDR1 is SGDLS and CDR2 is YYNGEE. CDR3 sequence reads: CASSVGGASTEAFF. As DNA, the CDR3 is TGTGCCAGCAGCGTGGGGGGGGCGAGTACTGAAGCTTTCTTT. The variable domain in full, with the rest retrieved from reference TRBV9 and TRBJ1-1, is DSGVTQTPKHLITATGQRVTLRCSPRSGDLSVYWYQQSLDQGLQFLIQYYNGEERAKGNILERFSAQQFPDLHSELNLSSLELGDSALYFCASSVGGASTEAFFGQGTRLTVV.

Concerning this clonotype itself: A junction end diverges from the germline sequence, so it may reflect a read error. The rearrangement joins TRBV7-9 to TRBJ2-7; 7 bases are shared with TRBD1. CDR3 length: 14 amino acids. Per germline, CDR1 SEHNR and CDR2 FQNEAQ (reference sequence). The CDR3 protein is CTSSPTGPTYEQYF. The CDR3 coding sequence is TGTACCAGCAGCCCGACAGGGCCGACCTACGAGCAGTACTTC.

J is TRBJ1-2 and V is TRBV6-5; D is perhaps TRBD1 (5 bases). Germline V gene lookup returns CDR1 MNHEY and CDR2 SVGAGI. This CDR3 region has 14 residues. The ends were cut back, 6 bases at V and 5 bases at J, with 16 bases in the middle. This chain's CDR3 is CASSHGGGPYGYTF. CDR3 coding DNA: TGTGCCAGCAGCCACGGGGGAGGACCATATGGCTACACCTTC.

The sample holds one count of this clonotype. In nucleotides, the CDR3 is TGTGCCAGCAGTTCCCAGGGAGCGGGGACATATGGCTACACCTTC. This encodes CASSSQGAGTYGYTF. V gene TRBV5-5 combines with J gene TRBJ1-2; weak D call: TRBD1 (6 bases). This CDR3 has 15 amino acids. Deletions cut 5 bases from V and 5 bases from J, with 19 bases between. Germline loops: CDR1 SGHKS, CDR2 YYEKEE (reference sequence).

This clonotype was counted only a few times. This CDR3 reads CASSLDREPQYF. The CDR3 coding sequence is TGTGCCAGCAGCCTCGACAGGGAGCCGCAGTATTTT. The chain has TRBV7-9 and TRBJ2-3, with 7 positions matching TRBD1. The V and J ends lost 5 bases and 10 bases, in that order; junction bases with no gene match: 6. This CDR3 spans 12 amino acids. Germline V gene data show CDR1 as SEHNR and CDR2 as FQNEAQ (reference sequence).

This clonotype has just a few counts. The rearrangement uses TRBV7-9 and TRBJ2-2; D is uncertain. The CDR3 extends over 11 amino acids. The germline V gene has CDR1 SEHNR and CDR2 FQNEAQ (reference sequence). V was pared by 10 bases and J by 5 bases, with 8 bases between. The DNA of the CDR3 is TGTGCCACGGAAGCTACCGGGGAGCTGTTTTTT. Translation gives CATEATGELFF.

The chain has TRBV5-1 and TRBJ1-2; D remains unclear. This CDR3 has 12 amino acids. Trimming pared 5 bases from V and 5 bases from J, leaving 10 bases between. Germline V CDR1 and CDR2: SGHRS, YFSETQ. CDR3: CASRDDGYGYTF. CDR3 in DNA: TGCGCCAGCAGGGACGATGGGTATGGCTACACCTTC.

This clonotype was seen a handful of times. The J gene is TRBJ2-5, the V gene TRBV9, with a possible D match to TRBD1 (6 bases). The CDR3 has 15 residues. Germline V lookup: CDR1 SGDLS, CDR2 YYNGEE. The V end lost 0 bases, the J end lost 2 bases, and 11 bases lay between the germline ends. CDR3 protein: CASSVGPGVQETQYF. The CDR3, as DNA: TGTGCCAGCAGCGTAGGTCCAGGGGTGCAAGAGACCCAGTACTTC.

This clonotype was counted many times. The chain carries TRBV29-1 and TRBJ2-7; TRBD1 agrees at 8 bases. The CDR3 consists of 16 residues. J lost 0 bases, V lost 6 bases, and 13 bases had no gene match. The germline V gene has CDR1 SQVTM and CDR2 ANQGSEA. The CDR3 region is CSVRDRFYEGSYEQYF. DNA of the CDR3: TGCAGCGTCCGGGACAGGTTTTACGAGGGCTCCTACGAGCAGTACTTC.

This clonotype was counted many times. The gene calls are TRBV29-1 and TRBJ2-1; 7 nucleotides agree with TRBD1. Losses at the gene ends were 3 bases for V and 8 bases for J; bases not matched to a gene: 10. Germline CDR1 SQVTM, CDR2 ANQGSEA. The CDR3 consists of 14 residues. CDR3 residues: CSVDLGTALYEQFF. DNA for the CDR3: TGCAGCGTTGACCTTGGGACAGCCCTCTATGAGCAGTTCTTC.

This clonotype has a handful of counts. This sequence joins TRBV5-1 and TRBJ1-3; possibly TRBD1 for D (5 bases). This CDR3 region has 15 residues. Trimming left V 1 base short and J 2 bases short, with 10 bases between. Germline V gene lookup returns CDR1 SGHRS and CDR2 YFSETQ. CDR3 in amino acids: CASSLSQGTGNTIYF. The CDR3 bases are TGCGCCAGCAGCTTGAGTCAGGGTACTGGAAACACCATATATTTT.

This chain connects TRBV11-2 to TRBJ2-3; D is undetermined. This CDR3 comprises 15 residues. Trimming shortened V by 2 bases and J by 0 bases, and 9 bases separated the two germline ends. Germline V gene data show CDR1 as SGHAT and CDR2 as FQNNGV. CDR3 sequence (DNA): TGTGCCAGCAGCTTAAACTTGTTTAGCACAGATACGCAGTATTTT. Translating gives CASSLNLFSTDTQYF.

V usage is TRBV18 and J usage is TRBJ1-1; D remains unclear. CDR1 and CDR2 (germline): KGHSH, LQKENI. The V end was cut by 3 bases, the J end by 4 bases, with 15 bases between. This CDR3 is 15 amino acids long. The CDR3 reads CASSPQTPRGTEAFF. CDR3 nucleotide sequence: TGTGCCAGCTCACCTCAGACCCCACGGGGCACTGAAGCTTTCTTT.

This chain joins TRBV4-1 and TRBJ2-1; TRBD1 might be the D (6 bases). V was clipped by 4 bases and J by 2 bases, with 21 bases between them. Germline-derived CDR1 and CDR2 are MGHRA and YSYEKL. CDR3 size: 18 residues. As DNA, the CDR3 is TGCGCCAGCAGCCGAGAACCCCTACAGGGAATGCCCTACAATGAGCAGTTCTTC. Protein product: CASSREPLQGMPYNEQFF.

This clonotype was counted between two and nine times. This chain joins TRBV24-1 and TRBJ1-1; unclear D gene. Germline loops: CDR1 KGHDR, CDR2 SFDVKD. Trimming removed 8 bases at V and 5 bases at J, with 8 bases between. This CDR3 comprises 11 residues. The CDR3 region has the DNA TGTGCCACCACCGAGGGAACTGAAGCTTTCTTT. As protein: CATTEGTEAFF.

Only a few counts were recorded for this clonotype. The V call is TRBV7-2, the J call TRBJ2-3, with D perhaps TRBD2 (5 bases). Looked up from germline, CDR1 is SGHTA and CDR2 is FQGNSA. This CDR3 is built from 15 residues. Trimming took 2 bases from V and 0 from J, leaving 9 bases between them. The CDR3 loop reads CASSLTSGSTDTQYF. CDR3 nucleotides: TGTGCCAGCAGCTTAACCTCGGGGAGCACAGATACGCAGTATTTT.

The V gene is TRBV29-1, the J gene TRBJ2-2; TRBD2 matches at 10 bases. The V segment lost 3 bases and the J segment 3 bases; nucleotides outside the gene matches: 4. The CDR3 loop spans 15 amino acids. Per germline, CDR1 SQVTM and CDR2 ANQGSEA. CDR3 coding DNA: TGCAGCGTTGACCTAGCGGGGGCCCACACCGGGGAGCTGTTTTTT. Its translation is CSVDLAGAHTGELFF.